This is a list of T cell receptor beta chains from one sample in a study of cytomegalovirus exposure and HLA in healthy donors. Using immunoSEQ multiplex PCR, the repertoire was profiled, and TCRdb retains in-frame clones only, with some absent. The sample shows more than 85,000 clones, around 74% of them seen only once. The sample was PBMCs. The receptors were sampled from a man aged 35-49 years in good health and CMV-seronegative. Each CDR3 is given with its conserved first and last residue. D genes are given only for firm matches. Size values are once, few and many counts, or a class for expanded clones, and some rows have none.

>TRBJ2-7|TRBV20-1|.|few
CSVGGYEQYF
TGCAGTGTAGGGGGCTACGAGCAGTACTTC
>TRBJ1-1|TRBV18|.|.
CASSVDKTGTEAFF
TGTGCCAGCTCAGTAGACAAAACGGGGACTGAAGCTTTCTTT
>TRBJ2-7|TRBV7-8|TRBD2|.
CASSLGAGHSSYEQYF
TGTGCCAGCAGCTTAGGAGCGGGGCATAGCTCCTACGAGCAGTACTTC
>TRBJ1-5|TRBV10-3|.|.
CAISPTGMGQPQHF
TGTGCCATCAGCCCCACAGGGATGGGTCAGCCCCAGCATTTT
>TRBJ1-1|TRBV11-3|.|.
CASSLGVGAGARTEAFF
TGTGCCAGCAGCTTAGGGGTCGGGGCAGGGGCAAGGACTGAAGCTTTCTTT
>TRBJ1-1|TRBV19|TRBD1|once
CASSIDPTGARNTEAFF
TGTGCCAGTAGTATAGATCCGACAGGGGCTAGGAACACTGAAGCTTTCTTT
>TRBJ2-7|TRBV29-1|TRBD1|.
CSVGQGSYEQYF
TGCAGCGTTGGACAGGGATCCTACGAGCAGTACTTC
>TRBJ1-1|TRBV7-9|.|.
CASSWGDGNVNTEAFF
TGTGCCAGCAGCTGGGGGGACGGAAACGTGAACACTGAAGCTTTCTTT
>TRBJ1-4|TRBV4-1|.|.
CASSTRTNTNEKLFF
TGCGCCAGCAGCACGCGGACAAACACTAATGAAAAACTGTTTTTT
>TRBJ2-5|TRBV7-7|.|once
CASSLGGKRIETQYF
TGTGCTAGCAGCTTAGGAGGGAAACGTATAGAGACCCAGTACTTC
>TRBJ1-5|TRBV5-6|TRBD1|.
CASSPGTGFYQPQHF
TGTGCCAGCAGCCCTGGGACAGGGTTTTATCAGCCCCAGCATTTT
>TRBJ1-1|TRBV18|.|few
CASSPSGTEAFF
TGTGCCAGCTCCCCGAGTGGTACTGAAGCTTTCTTT
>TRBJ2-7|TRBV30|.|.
CAFTGGGNYEQYF
TGTGCCTTCACCGGTGGCGGGAATTACGAGCAGTACTTC
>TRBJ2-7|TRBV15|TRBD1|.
CATSDSRGQTYEQYF
TGTGCCACCAGCGATTCCCGGGGACAGACCTACGAGCAGTACTTC
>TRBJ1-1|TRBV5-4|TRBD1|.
CASSSGQWNTEAFF
TGTGCCAGCAGTTCGGGACAGTGGAACACTGAAGCTTTCTTT
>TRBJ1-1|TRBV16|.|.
CASSPEEDSLNTEAFF
TGTGCCAGCAGCCCTGAAGAGGACTCTTTGAACACTGAAGCTTTCTTT
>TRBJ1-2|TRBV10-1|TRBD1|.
CASSADRGRSGYTF
TGCGCCAGCAGCGCGGACAGGGGACGTAGCGGCTACACCTTC
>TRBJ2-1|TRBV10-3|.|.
CAISEYVTLRADNEQFF
TGTGCCATCAGTGAGTATGTGACATTGAGGGCGGACAATGAGCAGTTCTTC
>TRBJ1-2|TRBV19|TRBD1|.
CASRVRGLNDGYTF
TGTGCCAGTAGGGTGAGGGGGCTTAACGATGGCTACACCTTC
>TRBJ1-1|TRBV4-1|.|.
CASSQVTDSEAFF
TGCGCCAGCAGCCAAGTCACTGACTCCGAAGCTTTCTTT
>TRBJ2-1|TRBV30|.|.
CAWSVWLRGQVVGEQFF
TGTGCCTGGAGTGTATGGTTGCGGGGTCAGGTTGTAGGGGAGCAGTTCTTC
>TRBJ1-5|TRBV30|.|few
CAWSSAGNQPQHF
TGTGCCTGGAGTAGTGCAGGCAATCAGCCCCAGCATTTT
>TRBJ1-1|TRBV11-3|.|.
CASSLEAGGGTEAFF
TGTGCCAGCAGCTTAGAAGCAGGAGGAGGGACTGAAGCTTTCTTT
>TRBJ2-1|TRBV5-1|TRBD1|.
CASSFGAGGPNEQFF
TGCGCCAGCAGCTTCGGGGCAGGGGGACCCAATGAGCAGTTCTTC
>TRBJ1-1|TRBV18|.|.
CASSPPSVNTEAFF
TGTGCCAGCTCACCACCGTCTGTGAACACTGAAGCTTTCTTT
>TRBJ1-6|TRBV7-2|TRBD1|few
CASSSGTASSPLHF
TGTGCCAGCAGCTCCGGGACAGCAAGTTCACCCCTCCACTTT
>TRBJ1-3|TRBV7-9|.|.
CAGSQPGRSGNTIYF
TGTGCCGGGTCCCAGCCAGGGCGCTCTGGAAACACCATATATTTT
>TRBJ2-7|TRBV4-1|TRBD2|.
CASSTGPGGEQYF
TGCGCCAGCAGCACCGGCCCGGGGGGAGAGCAGTACTTC